The 22 T cell receptor beta chains reported below all come from one sample, sequenced in a study of cytomegalovirus exposure and HLA in healthy donors. PCR amplification relied on 60 Vbeta primers (plus 13 Jbeta primers). Libraries were prepared by immunoSEQ multiplex PCR; TCRdb keeps only in-frame clonotypes and omits some of them. The sample yields 120,000 or so clones, 65% to 80% seen once. Source material: PBMCs. The receptors originated from a man aged 30 to 39 in good health and CMV-seropositive.

There are a few counts of this clone. The chain combines TRBV5-1 with TRBJ2-1, with 9 bases identical to TRBD2. The J segment lost 14 bases and the V segment lost 2 bases, leaving 14 bases of the junction unmatched. CDR1 is SGHRS and CDR2 is YFSETQ in the germline V gene. The CDR3 contains 15 residues. The CDR3 is CASSFSPGLAPGEFF. The DNA of the CDR3 is TGCGCCAGCAGCTTCAGCCCGGGACTAGCACCCGGAGAGTTCTTC.

The rearrangement uses TRBV13 and TRBJ1-3; D is possibly TRBD1 (6 bases). This CDR3 contains 15 residues. CDR1 PRHDT and CDR2 FYEKMQ come from the germline V gene (reference sequence). The V gene lost 1 base and the J gene lost 3 bases, with 10 bases spanning the gap. This CDR3 reads CASSLAGGFGNTIYF. In nucleotides, the CDR3 is TGTGCCAGCAGCTTAGCGGGGGGCTTTGGAAACACCATATATTTT. The variable domain in full, with the rest retrieved from reference TRBV13 and TRBJ1-3, is AAGVIQSPRHLIKEKRETATLKCYPIPRHDTVYWYQQGPGQDPQFLISFYEKMQSDKGSIPDRFSAQQFSDYHSELNMSSLELGDSALYFCASSLAGGFGNTIYFGEGSWLTVV.

This chain connects TRBV7-9 to TRBJ1-6; D unresolved. V lost 5 bases and J lost 9, with 14 bases in between. The V gene's germline CDR1 is SEHNR and CDR2 FQNEAQ (reference sequence). The CDR3 consists of 14 residues. The CDR3 protein is CASSPGVDGSPLHF. In DNA, the CDR3 is TGTGCCAGCAGCCCAGGTGTCGACGGTTCACCCCTCCACTTT.

The chain joins TRBV15 to TRBJ1-1; 7 nucleotides align to TRBD1. Germline CDR1 LNHNV, CDR2 YYDKDF (reference sequence). The V segment lost 9 bases and the J segment 1 base; nucleotides outside the gene matches: 8. This CDR3 spans 14 amino acids. The CDR3 nucleotides are TGTGCCACTCGACAGGGATTTACGAACACTGAAGCTTTCTTT. Translation gives CATRQGFTNTEAFF.

The CDR3 is CASSLGVGENQPQHF. The CDR3 region has the DNA TGTGCCAGCAGCTTAGGGGTTGGAGAGAATCAGCCCCAGCATTTT. This rearrangement joins TRBV11-3 to TRBJ1-5; D ambiguous. This CDR3 spans 15 amino acids. Deletions cut 1 base from V and 4 bases from J, with 11 bases between. Germline V lookup: CDR1 SGHNT, CDR2 YENEEA. The full variable domain, its missing parts supplied by reference TRBV11-3 and TRBJ1-5, is EAGVVQSPRYKIIEKKQPVAFWCNPISGHNTLYWYLQNLGQGPELLIRYENEEAVDDSQLPKDRFSAERLKGVDSTLKIQPAELGDSAVYLCASSLGVGENQPQHFGDGTRLSIL.

The rearrangement joins TRBV6-5 to TRBJ2-2; the D gene is possibly TRBD1 (6 bases). Germline lookup yields CDR1 MNHEY and CDR2 SVGAGI. This CDR3 region has 14 residues. Trimming removed 9 bases at V and 2 bases at J, with 13 bases between. CDR3 amino acids: CASRSGVNTGELFF. The CDR3 coding sequence is TGTGCCAGTAGATCAGGGGTTAACACCGGGGAGCTGTTTTTT.

This clone has a single count. The J gene is TRBJ2-5, the V gene TRBV10-3; no clear D. The J call may be faulty, since TRBJ2-7 better matches the DNA end. The V gene's germline CDR1 is ENHRY and CDR2 SYGVKD. The CDR3 is 12 residues long. The CDR3 coding sequence is TGTGCCATCAGTGAGAGGAGTTACGAGCAGTACTTC. Amino acid sequence: CAISERSYEQYF.

The gene calls are TRBV27 and TRBJ1-1; perhaps TRBD1 as D (6 bases). The CDR3 runs to 13 residues. Germline lookup yields CDR1 MNHEY and CDR2 SMNVEV (reference sequence). V was shortened by 7 bases and J by 4 bases, with 13 bases between the two germline ends. The CDR3, as DNA: TGTGCCAGCACCAGAGGGGGATCCACTGAAGCTTTCTTT. It yields the protein CASTRGGSTEAFF.

The chain carries TRBV27 and TRBJ2-7; a weak D match, TRBD2 (6 bases). V lost 2 bases, J lost 5 bases, and 10 bases lay in between. CDR1 MNHEY and CDR2 SMNVEV come from the germline V gene (reference sequence). The CDR3 sequence is 13 residues long. The CDR3, as DNA: TGTGCCAGCAGTTTAGTAGGGGAGGACGAGCAGTACTTC. This codes for CASSLVGEDEQYF.

The chain couples TRBV25-1 to TRBJ1-1; D is possibly TRBD1 (6 bases). The length of the CDR3 is 17 residues. The V end was cut by 0 bases, the J end by 4 bases, with 18 bases between. The V gene's germline CDR1 is MGHDK and CDR2 SYGVNS. The CDR3 coding sequence is TGTGCCAGCAGTGAATATCATCGGGACATTCCCTCCACTGAAGCTTTCTTT. Translating it yields CASSEYHRDIPSTEAFF.

The J gene is TRBJ2-1, the V gene TRBV27, with D maybe TRBD2 (7 bases). Germline V CDR1 and CDR2: MNHEY, SMNVEV (reference sequence). This CDR3 is 13 amino acids long. Trimming took 5 bases from V and 6 from J, leaving 11 bases between them. The CDR3 DNA follows: TGTGCCAGCAGTGCGCGGGGGCCCAATGAGCAGTTCTTC. Translated: CASSARGPNEQFF.

This clone was seen once. The chain carries TRBV10-1 and TRBJ2-2; weak D call: TRBD2 (6 bases). V was trimmed by 8 bases and J by 6 bases, leaving 22 bases between them. From germline, CDR1 is WNHNN and CDR2 SYGVQD (reference sequence). The CDR3 totals 16 residues. The CDR3 nucleotides are TGCGCCAGCCCGACCCAGGGAGGCAACGGTGCCGGGGAGCTGTTTTTT. Its protein is CASPTQGGNGAGELFF.

The V call is TRBV27, the J call TRBJ2-2; no definite D call. The germline V and J ends were trimmed by 2 bases and 7 bases, with 8 bases remaining between them. CDR1 is MNHEY and CDR2 is SMNVEV in the germline V gene (reference sequence). The CDR3 is 13 amino acids. This CDR3 reads CASSLGVGGELFF. DNA of the CDR3: TGTGCCAGCAGTTTAGGAGTGGGCGGGGAGCTGTTTTTT.

The chain employs TRBV6-5 and TRBJ2-7, with a weak D call TRBD1 (5 bases). The length of the CDR3 is 12 residues. Trimming removed 6 bases at V and 6 bases at J, with 12 bases between. Per the germline V gene, CDR1 is MNHEY and CDR2 is SVGAGI. In DNA form, the CDR3 reads TGTGCCAGCAGCCAAGGACAACGCGAGCAGTACTTC. It encodes CASSQGQREQYF.

This chain links TRBV5-1 with TRBJ2-5; TRBD1 might be the D (5 bases). CDR1 SGHRS and CDR2 YFSETQ come from the germline V gene. Trimming took 0 bases from V and 1 from J, leaving 10 bases between them. The CDR3 has 15 amino acids. CDR3 nucleotide sequence: TGCGCCAGCAGCTTGGCGGCAGGGTTCCAAGAGACCCAGTACTTC. This translates into CASSLAAGFQETQYF. Using reference TRBV5-1 and TRBJ2-5 for the parts outside the CDR3, the full variable domain is KAGVTQTPRYLIKTRGQQVTLSCSPISGHRSVSWYQQTPGQGLQFLFEYFSETQRNKGNFPGRFSGRQFSNSRSEMNVSTLELGDSALYLCASSLAAGFQETQYFGPGTRLLVL.

The chain employs TRBV6-6 and TRBJ2-1, with 11 bases that match TRBD2. J was trimmed by 6 bases and V by 0 bases; bases with no gene match: 1. The CDR3 extends over 15 amino acids. Germline-derived CDR1 and CDR2 are MNHNY and SVGAGI (reference sequence). The CDR3 loop is CASSYSSGGGNEQFF. CDR3 nucleotide sequence: TGTGCCAGCAGTTACTCTAGCGGGGGGGGCAATGAGCAGTTCTTC.

The rearrangement joins TRBV5-4 to TRBJ2-3; TRBD2 is a possible D gene (6 bases). Per the germline V gene, CDR1 is SGHNT and CDR2 is YYREEE (reference sequence). Deletions cut 0 bases from V and 2 bases from J, with 7 bases between. The CDR3 has 14 residues. In nucleotides, the CDR3 is TGTGCCAGCAGCTTGGGGGGGGACACAGATACGCAGTATTTT. As protein: CASSLGGDTDTQYF.

The chain is built from TRBV12-2 and TRBJ2-7; TRBD2 is the table's D call, not checked against the DNA. TRBV12-2 is assigned pseudogene status. This CDR3 region has 15 residues. CDR3 DNA sequence: TGTGCAAGTCGCCTCGGGACTAGCGGTTTCTACGAGCAGTACTTC. Encoded protein: CASRLGTSGFYEQYF.

This chain links TRBV7-9 with TRBJ1-1; perhaps TRBD1 as D (6 bases). Trimming took off 5 bases at V and 4 bases at J, with 11 bases between the two ends. Germline lookup yields CDR1 SEHNR and CDR2 FQNEAQ (reference sequence). This CDR3 has 13 amino acids. The CDR3 protein is CASSRRGGTEAFF. The CDR3 region has the DNA TGTGCCAGCAGCCGTAGGGGGGGCACTGAAGCTTTCTTT.

This chain links TRBV25-1 with TRBJ2-7, with 10 bases aligning to TRBD1. Germline-derived CDR1 and CDR2 are MGHDK and SYGVNS. With V trimmed by 2 bases and J by 7 bases, 8 bases remained unmatched. The CDR3 extends over 15 amino acids. CDR3: CASSEDYRDRGEQYF. CDR3 in DNA: TGTGCCAGCAGTGAAGACTACCGGGACAGGGGAGAGCAGTACTTC.

The V call is TRBV4-1, the J call TRBJ2-2; 8 positions agree with TRBD2. Germline CDR1 and CDR2: MGHRA and YSYEKL. This CDR3 is 15 amino acids long. V lost 4 bases and J lost 6; bases outside the gene matches: 7. CDR3 in amino acids: CASSPLAGGPGELFF. In DNA form, the CDR3 reads TGCGCCAGCAGCCCTCTCGCGGGGGGCCCCGGGGAGCTGTTTTTT.

The rearrangement joins TRBV5-1 to TRBJ2-7, with 7 bases matching TRBD2. This CDR3 region has 12 residues. With 1 base clipped from V and 7 bases from J, the junction kept 2 bases outside the gene matches. The germline V gene has CDR1 SGHRS and CDR2 YFSETQ. CDR3 nucleotide sequence: TGCGCCAGCAGCTTGAGCGGGGCTGAGCAGTACTTC. This gives the protein CASSLSGAEQYF.